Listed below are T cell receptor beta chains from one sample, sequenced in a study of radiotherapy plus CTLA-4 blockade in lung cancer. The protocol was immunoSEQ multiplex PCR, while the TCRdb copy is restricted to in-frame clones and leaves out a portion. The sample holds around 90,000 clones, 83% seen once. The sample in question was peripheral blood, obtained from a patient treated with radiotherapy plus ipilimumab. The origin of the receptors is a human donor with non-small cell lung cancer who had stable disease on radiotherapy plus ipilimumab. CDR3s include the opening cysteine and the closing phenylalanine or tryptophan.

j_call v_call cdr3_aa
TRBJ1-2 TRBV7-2 CASSHPQGARGYTF
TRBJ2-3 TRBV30 CAWSATGRPVTDTQYF
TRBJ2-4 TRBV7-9 CASSPGGVNIQYF
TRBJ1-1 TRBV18 CASSPGQGKNTEAFF
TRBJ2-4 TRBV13 CASSVLAGKNIQYF
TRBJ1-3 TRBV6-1 CASRDNTGGNTIYF
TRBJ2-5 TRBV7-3 CASSLAGQPQETQYF
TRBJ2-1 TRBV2 CASSDWRHNEQFF
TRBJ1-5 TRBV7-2 CASSLSQPQPQHF
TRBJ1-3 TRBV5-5 CASSRDREGNTIYF
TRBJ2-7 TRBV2 CASIWGTGRYEQYF
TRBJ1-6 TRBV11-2 CASSRDPNGGSPLHF
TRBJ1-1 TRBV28 CASTTTPTEAFF
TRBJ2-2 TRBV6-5 CASSYVRNTGELFF
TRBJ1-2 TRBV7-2 CASSLLGGGYTF
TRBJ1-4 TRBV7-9 CASSSVTVRGNEKLFF
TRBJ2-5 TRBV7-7 CASSPEAGLAFETQYF
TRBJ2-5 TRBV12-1 CASSKSGRIQETQYF
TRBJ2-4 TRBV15 CATTDWGQRIAKNIQYF
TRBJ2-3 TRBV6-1 CASSLYTSTDTQYF
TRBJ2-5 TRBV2 CASSPQSGGKETQYF
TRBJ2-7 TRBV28 CASSLGLGGGSYEQYF
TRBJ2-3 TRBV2 CASRTGKSTDTQYF
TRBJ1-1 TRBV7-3 CASSPEVNTEAFF